The present T cell receptor beta chain was sequenced within a study of chemoradiotherapy in HPV16-positive cancers. The wider study: Functional T-cell assays on two HPV16-positive patients' cells defined candidate HPV-specific clones and common TCR motifs.

Repertoires were sampled repeatedly during chemoradiotherapy. The repertoire was sequenced with immunoSEQ multiplex PCR; TCRdb's copy has only in-frame clones and lacks some. The data contain thousands of clones, about 89% of them singletons. Study-wide results and limits: During treatment, candidate HPV-specific clones and E7-related motifs expanded in tumor. Better recurrence-free survival went with HPV-responsive T-cell expansion in HPV16-positive patients.

Worth noting for this clone: Its matching antigen is unknown. One junction end disagrees with the germline gene, perhaps due to a read error.

The CDR3 has 15 residues. Germline CDR1 SGHTA, CDR2 FQGNSA. This clonotype was sampled from a human donor with HPV-associated anogenital cancer. The source was blood, collected from a patient who underwent chemoradiotherapy. The V call is TRBV7-2, the J call TRBJ2-5, with 7 bases lining up with TRBD2. In DNA, the CDR3 is TGTGCCAGCAGCTGGGGAGGGCGGGACCACGAGACCCAGTACTTC. It yields the protein CASSWGGRDHETQYF. Combining the CDR3 with reference TRBV7-2 and TRBJ2-5 gives the whole variable domain GAGVSQSPSNKVTEKGKDVELRCDPISGHTALYWYRQSLGQGLEFLIYFQGNSAPDKSGLPSDRFSAERTGGSVSTLTIQRTQQEDSAVYLCASSWGGRDHETQYFGPGTRLLVL.